This paragraph reports one T cell receptor (beta chain). The Seattle site enrolled patients during active infection and followed them longitudinally. The CDR3 covers 18 residues. Germline V gives CDR1 LNHNV, CDR2 YYDKDF (reference sequence). V trimming: 5 bases; J trimming: 4 bases; junction bases outside the gene matches: 17. Data came from immunoSEQ multiplex PCR; TCRdb stores just in-frame clones and leaves some out. The table shows over 70,000 clones, with around 77% occurring only once. The sample comes from a study of blood T cell repertoires in COVID-19. The overall study: COVID-19 samples from acute and convalescent phases originated in the United States, Italy and Spain. Nucleic acid was either cDNA or gDNA, and it came from T cells, B-cell-depleted T cells, or PBMCs.

Sequenced: peripheral blood. V is TRBV15 and J is TRBJ2-1, with TRBD1 matching 7 bases. This TCR was sampled from a man aged 65-85 years with COVID-19, enrolled during active disease. For the CDR3, the DNA is TGTGCCACCAGCGGTAGGGGGACAGCTAGGGGATTATACAATGAGCAGTTCTTC. Encoded protein: CATSGRGTARGLYNEQFF.